Presented here are 28 T cell receptor beta chains from one specimen sequenced in a study of blood T cell repertoires in COVID-19. Sequenced by immunoSEQ multiplex PCR; TCRdb stores in-frame clones only, minus some. The table has about 160,000 clones, 87% seen once. Sequenced input: peripheral blood. Receptors were obtained from a woman in her sixties or seventies with COVID-19, enrolled during active disease.

This clone appeared once. This chain uses TRBV6-5 with TRBJ1-4, with TRBD1 matching 8 bases. J was trimmed by 4 bases and V by 5 bases; bases with no gene match: 6. CDR3 length equals 15 residues. Germline CDR1 is MNHEY and CDR2 is SVGAGI. As DNA, the CDR3 is TGTGCCAGCAGTAAGGGACAGGCCGGTAATGAAAAACTGTTTTTT. The encoded protein is CASSKGQAGNEKLFF.

The V gene is TRBV5-1, the J gene TRBJ1-6; possibly TRBD1 for D (5 bases). Germline V gene lookup returns CDR1 SGHRS and CDR2 YFSETQ. The CDR3 sequence is 16 residues long. The V end lost 0 bases, the J end lost 4 bases, and 11 bases lay between the germline ends. The CDR3 loop reads CASSLAFRGYNSPLHF. CDR3 DNA sequence: TGCGCCAGCAGCTTGGCCTTTAGGGGATATAATTCACCCCTCCACTTT.

CDR3 sequence (DNA): TGTGCCAGCAGCTTAAGACTAGCGGAAAAAGAGACCCAGTACTTC. Protein sequence: CASSLRLAEKETQYF. This chain joins TRBV5-4 and TRBJ2-5, with TRBD2 matching over 9 bases. The junction had 5 bases not matched to a gene; V was cut back by 2 bases and J by 3 bases. The CDR3 contains 15 residues. CDR1 and CDR2 (germline): SGHNT, YYREEE (reference sequence).

This clone was seen a single time. This rearrangement joins TRBV5-1 to TRBJ1-3; D gene ambiguous. The CDR3 covers 14 residues. From germline, CDR1 is SGHRS and CDR2 YFSETQ. Trimming took off 4 bases at V and 7 bases at J, with 15 bases between the two ends. The CDR3 region has the DNA TGCGCCAGCAGCCCGGATCCGACACTCAACACCATATATTTT. Its protein product is CASSPDPTLNTIYF.

This chain uses TRBV11-1 with TRBJ2-7; no reliable D call. V shed 0 bases and J shed 1 base, with 10 bases lying between them. Germline lookup yields CDR1 SGHAT and CDR2 FQDESV (reference sequence). The CDR3 runs to 15 residues. The CDR3 loop reads CASSLALTNSYEQYF. CDR3 bases: TGTGCCAGCAGCTTAGCGCTGACAAATTCCTACGAGCAGTACTTC.

The chain recombines TRBV19 with TRBJ2-3; 7 bases line up with TRBD1. The CDR3 covers 15 residues. Germline V gives CDR1 LNHDA, CDR2 SQIVND (reference sequence). V gave up 3 bases and J gave up 4 bases; unmatched junction bases: 7. CDR3 sequence reads: CASSMTGQASDTQYF. CDR3 nucleotides: TGTGCCAGTAGTATGACAGGGCAGGCGTCAGATACGCAGTATTTT.

The rearrangement joins TRBV30 to TRBJ2-2, with D possibly TRBD2 on 6 matching bases. The CDR3 is 12 amino acids. The germline gives CDR1 GTSNPN, CDR2 SVGIG (reference sequence). Trimming stripped 7 bases from V and 6 bases from J, with 12 bases between. CDR3 sequence (DNA): TGTGCCTCCTTGTGGGGGGCCGGGGAGCTGTTTTTT. Its translation: CASLWGAGELFF.

The chain has TRBV5-4 and TRBJ1-2; 8 bases map to TRBD1. J gave up 4 bases and V 4 bases, and 6 bases lay outside the gene matches. Germline CDR1 reads SGHNT; CDR2 reads YYREEE (reference sequence). The CDR3 spans 14 residues. The CDR3 DNA is TGTGCCAGCAGCCCGGACAGGGTAACCTATGGCTACACCTTC. Encoded protein: CASSPDRVTYGYTF.

This clone was counted between two and nine times. CDR3 in DNA: TGTGCCAGCAGCTCCCGAACTCGGAGGACGACCGGGGAGCTGTTTTTT. It translates to CASSSRTRRTTGELFF. V is TRBV13 and J is TRBJ2-2; TRBD2 might be the D (5 bases). This CDR3 is built from 16 residues. Trimming shortened V by 4 bases and J by 5 bases, and 17 bases separated the two germline ends. CDR1 and CDR2 from the germline V gene are PRHDT and FYEKMQ (reference sequence).

This clone was seen a few times. The chain has TRBV18 and TRBJ2-2, with 8 bases matching TRBD2. CDR3 length: 18 amino acids. Germline V lookup: CDR1 KGHSH, CDR2 LQKENI. V was pared by 1 base and J by 0 bases, with 7 bases of the junction left unmatched. CDR3 nucleotides: TGTGCCAGCTCACCACGGCAAGCGGGGGTCCCGAACACCGGGGAGCTGTTTTTT. As protein: CASSPRQAGVPNTGELFF.

The chain recombines TRBV7-6 with TRBJ1-1; 9 positions agree with TRBD1. Germline CDR1 is SGHVS and CDR2 is FNYEAQ. The CDR3 is 16 residues long. The V gene end was trimmed by 5 bases and the J gene end by 0 bases; junction bases not matched to a gene: 7. CDR3 amino acids: CASSGGQGFLNTEAFF. As DNA, the CDR3 is TGTGCCAGCAGCGGCGGACAGGGGTTCCTGAACACTGAAGCTTTCTTT.

V usage is TRBV27 and J usage is TRBJ2-1; TRBD1 agrees at 9 bases. Germline loops: CDR1 MNHEY, CDR2 SMNVEV (reference sequence). Unmatched junction bases numbered 8, after V lost 5 bases and J lost 12 bases. This CDR3 has 13 residues. The CDR3 DNA reads as TGTGCCAGCAGTGAGCACAGGGGGCGATGGCAGTTCTTC. Its translation is CASSEHRGRWQFF.

The rearrangement uses TRBV7-2 and TRBJ2-2; possible D gene TRBD1, 5 bases. Trimming left V 0 bases short and J 3 bases short, with 11 bases between. The CDR3 is 16 residues long. Germline assignment: CDR1 SGHTA and CDR2 FQGNSA. The CDR3 DNA reads as TGTGCCAGCAGCTTAGCCGGCAGGGTGGACACCGGGGAGCTGTTTTTT. As protein: CASSLAGRVDTGELFF.

The rearrangement uses TRBV28 and TRBJ2-1, with TRBD1 identical over 7 bases. The CDR3 is 13 amino acids. Germline trimming cut 3 bases from V and 7 bases from J; bases unmatched to any gene: 3. In germline, CDR1 is MDHEN, CDR2 SYDVKM. CDR3 bases: TGTGCCAGCAGTTTCACAGGGGTGAATGAGCAGTTCTTC. Translation: CASSFTGVNEQFF.

The rearrangement links TRBV6-4 to TRBJ2-5; TRBD2 matches 11 bases. This CDR3 is 16 amino acids long. The germline V gene encodes CDR1 MRHNA and CDR2 SNTAGT. V was clipped by 3 bases and J by 1 base; unmatched bases: 4. DNA of the CDR3: TGTGCCAGCAGTGAGGGGGGACTAGCGGCCCAAGAGACCCAGTACTTC. Its translation is CASSEGGLAAQETQYF.

The rearrangement joins TRBV5-4 to TRBJ2-1, with 8 nucleotides matching TRBD2. Germline assignment: CDR1 SGHNT and CDR2 YYREEE (reference sequence). The V segment lost 0 bases and the J segment 10 bases; nucleotides outside the gene matches: 3. This CDR3 region has 13 residues. CDR3 DNA sequence: TGTGCCAGCAGCTTGGCCGGCGGGAGGGAGCAGTTCTTC. This codes for CASSLAGGREQFF.

The genes are TRBV5-5 and TRBJ2-1; the D gene is possibly TRBD1 (5 bases). This CDR3 is built from 15 residues. V lost 4 bases and J lost 0, with 11 bases in between. Germline V CDR1 and CDR2: SGHKS, YYEKEE (reference sequence). This CDR3 reads CASSARGPSYNEQFF. CDR3 coding DNA: TGTGCCAGCAGCGCAAGGGGCCCCTCCTACAATGAGCAGTTCTTC.

V gene TRBV5-6 combines with J gene TRBJ2-6; TRBD1 agrees at 10 bases. The CDR3 contains 14 residues. The germline CDR1 and CDR2 sequences are SGHDT and YYEEEE. Unmatched junction bases numbered 6, after V lost 4 bases and J lost 11 bases. The chain's CDR3 is CASSPGQGRYVLTF. The CDR3 nucleotides are TGTGCCAGCAGCCCGGGACAGGGGAGGTACGTCCTGACTTTC.

The chain links TRBV5-6 to TRBJ1-1; 8 bases align to TRBD1. Germline CDR1 is SGHDT and CDR2 is YYEEEE. This CDR3 contains 14 residues. The ends lost 4 bases at V and 3 bases at J; junction bases unmatched: 5. CDR3 loop: CASSVQGAHTEAFF. Written as DNA, the CDR3 is TGTGCCAGCAGCGTGCAGGGGGCCCACACTGAAGCTTTCTTT.

The sample holds one count of this clone. The chain links TRBV9 to TRBJ2-1; TRBD2 matches 8 bases. The CDR3 has 15 residues. Per germline, CDR1 SGDLS and CDR2 YYNGEE. The V and J ends lost 3 bases and 1 base, in that order; junction bases with no gene match: 3. CDR3 amino acids: CASSESGGSYNEQFF. The CDR3 DNA sequence: TGTGCCAGCAGCGAATCGGGGGGGTCCTACAATGAGCAGTTCTTC.

V is TRBV30 and J is TRBJ1-4; 9 bases map to TRBD1. The germline gives CDR1 GTSNPN, CDR2 SVGIG (reference sequence). This CDR3 has 15 amino acids. V dropped 1 base and J dropped 0; count of bases not matched to a gene: 0. CDR3 protein: CAWSGTGATNEKLFF. The CDR3 DNA reads as TGTGCCTGGAGTGGGACAGGGGCAACTAATGAAAAACTGTTTTTT.

This clone has a handful of counts. This specimen includes other DNA sequences encoding the same CDR3. This chain links TRBV2 with TRBJ1-1; TRBD1 matches 7 bases. Germline V gene sequence: CDR1 SNHLY, CDR2 FYNNEI. The CDR3 is made up of 13 amino acids. Trimming at V came to 8 bases and at J to 1 base, leaving 4 bases not matched to a gene. The DNA for the CDR3 is TGTGCCAGCCGCCGGGACAGGAACACTGAAGCTTTCTTT. This sequence encodes CASRRDRNTEAFF.

This sequence joins TRBV7-2 and TRBJ2-3; D is unclear. CDR3 length: 13 residues. The germline V and J ends were trimmed by 3 bases and 4 bases, with 8 bases remaining between them. Germline V lookup: CDR1 SGHTA, CDR2 FQGNSA. The CDR3 bases are TGTGCCAGCAGCTTTTTACGGGCAGATACGCAGTATTTT. It encodes CASSFLRADTQYF.

The chain employs TRBV9 and TRBJ2-3; the match to TRBD2 covers 7 bases. After removal of 0 bases from V and 4 bases from J, the junction contained 5 bases not matched to a gene. The CDR3 runs to 15 residues. Germline V CDR1 and CDR2: SGDLS, YYNGEE. Here the CDR3 DNA reads TGTGCCAGCAGCGTAGCCGGTCGGGGGGCAGATACGCAGTATTTT. This gives the protein CASSVAGRGADTQYF.

This chain uses TRBV3-1 (or the pseudogene TRBV3-2) with TRBJ2-7; 10 nucleotides match TRBD2. The CDR3 contains 14 residues. The V gene end was trimmed by 6 bases and the J gene end by 2 bases; junction bases not matched to a gene: 4. Germline assignment: CDR1 LGHDT and CDR2 YNNKEL (reference sequence). CDR3 region: CASSRSGGTYEQYF. The CDR3 region has the DNA TGTGCCAGCAGTCGTAGCGGGGGGACCTACGAGCAGTACTTC.

This rearrangement joins TRBV7-9 to TRBJ1-4; a possible D gene is TRBD1 (6 bases). This CDR3 comprises 15 residues. V lost 5 bases to trimming and J lost 8 bases, with 18 bases between them. CDR1 and CDR2 (germline): SEHNR, FQNEAQ (reference sequence). The CDR3 here is CASSTRQVVDEKLFF. The CDR3 nucleotides read TGTGCCAGCAGCACGAGACAGGTGGTGGACGAAAAACTGTTTTTT. Full variable domain (rest looked up from reference TRBV7-9 and TRBJ1-4): DTGVSQNPRHKITKRGQNVTFRCDPISEHNRLYWYRQTLGQGPEFLTYFQNEAQLEKSRLLSDRFSAERPKGSFSTLEIQRTEQGDSAMYLCASSTRQVVDEKLFFGSGTQLSVL.

The V call is TRBV28, the J call TRBJ1-2; 10 positions match TRBD1. CDR3 size: 14 residues. The germline CDR1 and CDR2 sequences are MDHEN and SYDVKM. V shed 4 bases, J shed 8 bases, and the junction held 7 bases outside the gene matches. The CDR3 sequence: CASSWPGQGRGYTF. CDR3 DNA: TGTGCCAGCAGTTGGCCGGGACAGGGGAGGGGCTACACCTTC.

This chain connects TRBV20-1 to TRBJ2-7; D not resolved. CDR1 is DFQATT, CDR2 SNEGSKA, per germline (reference sequence). V was cut by 5 bases and J by 4 bases, with 6 bases left in between. This CDR3 has 10 residues. The CDR3 here is CSASKYEQYF. In DNA form, the CDR3 reads TGCAGTGCTTCCAAATACGAGCAGTACTTC.